The clone carrying this T cell receptor beta chain has a single count. Its target is not known. The data were obtained in a study of OX40 agonist ivuxolimab in advanced cancers. Study findings and constraints: CD4+ and CD8+ blood T cells expanded clonally by week 6 at 0.1 to 3.0 mg/kg.

This table comes from immunoSEQ multiplex PCR, and its TCRdb copy is limited to in-frame clones, with some not included. The repertoire holds tens of thousands of clones, with around 83% as singletons. Source: CD4+ or CD8+ T cells sorted from blood, taken in a trial of the OX40 agonist ivuxolimab. The TCR comes from an adult with an advanced solid tumor such as melanoma, head and neck, liver or kidney cancer.

CDR3 region: CASSLEGLRSPLHF. As DNA, the CDR3 is TGTGCCAGCAGTTTAGAGGGCTTACGGTCACCCCTCCACTTT. The V gene is TRBV27, the J gene TRBJ1-6; the D is unclear. From germline, CDR1 is MNHEY and CDR2 SMNVEV (reference sequence). Trimming cost V 2 bases and J 10 bases, with 12 bases left between them. This CDR3 has 14 residues.